The source of this T cell receptor beta chain is a study of shared clonotypes between healthy human individuals. General observations from the study: Shared across several donors were about 4.8% of the naive CD4 clonotypes.

The naive CD8 fraction comprised CD45RO-negative cells positively selected for CCR7 and excluded terminally differentiated effector memory CD45RA+ cells. Donors included only healthy HIV-negative adults lacking recent acute infections or vaccinations. Adults of Caucasian background living in Nashville, Tennessee made up all donors. The table came from immunoSEQ multiplex PCR; TCRdb's copy has only in-frame clones and leaves some out. Of about 2 million clones in the sample, about 95% were seen once. On this clone itself: What it binds is not known. This sample includes further DNA sequences coding for the same CDR3.

The CDR3 loop spans 15 amino acids. CDR1 is SGDLS and CDR2 is YYNGEE in the germline V gene. V lost 0 bases, J lost 5 bases, and 2 bases stayed unmatched. The source of this sequence is a man aged 18 to 35 in good health. The chain couples TRBV9 to TRBJ2-5, with 12 bases identical to TRBD2. Sequenced: naive CD8+ T cells sorted from blood. The CDR3 is CASSVETSGGETQYF. CDR3 nucleotide sequence: TGTGCCAGCAGCGTAGAAACTAGCGGGGGGGAGACCCAGTACTTC. Combining the CDR3 with reference TRBV9 and TRBJ2-5 gives the whole variable domain DSGVTQTPKHLITATGQRVTLRCSPRSGDLSVYWYQQSLDQGLQFLIQYYNGEERAKGNILERFSAQQFPDLHSELNLSSLELGDSALYFCASSVETSGGETQYFGPGTRLLVL.